Each of the 5 T cell receptor beta chains below was sequenced from the same sample in a study of post-analysis software for immune sequencing data (dated by TCRdb to about 2015). General findings and caveats noted by the study authors: Significantly higher frequencies in patients than in controls were found for about five TRBV segments, including TRBV5-6, TRBV5-1 and TRBV20-1.

The antigens these receptors bind are not known. Library preparation used PCR. The instrument was an Illumina HiSeq 2500. Unique molecular identifiers were incorporated into TCR beta cDNA libraries to reduce PCR and sequencing biases. TCRdb handled the public reads itself, with Q25 trimming in fastp and clone calling in MiXCR, and kept productive beta chains. Rows merge per CDR3 protein into single entries with the most common DNA and genes. A total of roughly 600,000 distinct CDR3 sequences appear in this sample, about 44% of them only once. Approximately 1.7% of the sample belongs to the ten largest clones. What was sequenced was blood. These receptors were collected from a girl aged 5-17 years with multiple sclerosis.

The chain links TRBV12-3 or TRBV12-4 to TRBJ2-5; the match to TRBD2 covers 12 bases. TRBJ2-7 matches the DNA end more closely, so the J call is doubtful. This CDR3 has 14 amino acids. The CDR3 DNA reads as TGTGCCAGCAGCCGACTAGCGGGAGACTCCGAGCAGTACTTC. Translated, it gives CASSRLAGDSEQYF.

The chain uses TRBV14 and TRBJ2-5; the D gene is possibly TRBD2 (6 bases). The CDR3 is 15 residues long. V was shortened by 0 bases and J by 5 bases, with 13 bases between the two germline ends. Germline V gene lookup returns CDR1 SGHDN and CDR2 FVKESK. In DNA form, the CDR3 reads TGTGCCAGCAGCCAAGAAAGGCCTGCGGGGGAGACCCAGTACTTC. It encodes CASSQERPAGETQYF.

The chain joins TRBV3-1 to TRBJ2-6; D is undetermined. The CDR3 consists of 16 residues. CDR1 and CDR2 from the germline V gene are LGHDT and YNNKEL (reference sequence). The V gene lost 6 bases and the J gene lost 0 bases, with 12 bases spanning the gap. The CDR3 is CASSFRTASGANVLTF. In nucleotides, the CDR3 is TGTGCCAGCAGTTTTAGGACGGCCTCTGGGGCCAACGTCCTGACTTTC.

The chain employs TRBV10-3 and TRBJ2-7; 10 bases are a match to TRBD2. V was pared by 4 bases and J by 2 bases, with 8 bases of the junction left unmatched. Germline loops: CDR1 ENHRY, CDR2 SYGVKD. The CDR3 sequence is 16 residues long. CDR3: CAISAPGTSVTYEQYF. CDR3 nucleotide sequence: TGTGCCATCAGTGCCCCCGGGACTAGCGTCACCTACGAGCAGTACTTC.

V is TRBV20-1 and J is TRBJ1-5, with unresolved D. The germline gives CDR1 DFQATT, CDR2 SNEGSKA (reference sequence). Deletions cut 5 bases from V and 0 bases from J, with 8 bases between. The CDR3 runs to 13 residues. CDR3 DNA: TGCAGTGCTGTCGGAGGTAGCAATCAGCCCCAGCATTTT. Protein product: CSAVGGSNQPQHF.